Following are 2 T cell receptor beta chains from one sample sequenced in a study of molecular identifiers for immune sequencing clone quantification. TCRdb re-called the PCR reads through MiXCR, storing one row per CDR3 protein. The sample gives more than 250,000 distinct CDR3 sequences, over 20% of which show up once; 0.81% is in the top ten. Material for sequencing was naive CD8+ T cells from blood, with Jurkat cell RNA spiked in. Subset described: FACS-sorted CD8+CD4-CCR7+CD45RA+ naive T cells. These receptors were taken from a human donor in good health. Some libraries in this study had Jurkat cell RNA spiked in.

As concerns this clonotype: A read error may be the cause here, since a much bigger clone is one base away. The chain has TRBV4-1 and TRBJ2-7, with TRBD2 matching 15 bases. The germline V gene has CDR1 MGHRA and CDR2 YSYEKL. The CDR3 runs 15 residues. The CDR3 protein is CVSSEGLAGGYEQYF. As DNA, the CDR3 is TGCGTCAGCAGCGAGGGACTAGCGGGAGGATACGAGCAGTACTTC.

Concerning this clonotype itself: A much larger clone differs by one base, so this may be a read error. This chain links TRBV24-1 with TRBJ2-2; 7 bases map to TRBD1. The CDR3 runs to 17 residues. Germline V gene lookup returns CDR1 KGHDR and CDR2 SFDVKD. The CDR3 DNA reads as TGTGCCACCAGTGATGTGTCGACAGGGCTCAACACCGGGGAGCCGTTTTTT. This encodes CATSDVSTGLNTGEPFF.